A single sample is the source of the 20 T cell receptor beta chains below, sequenced in a study of cytomegalovirus exposure and HLA in healthy donors. The PCR was carried out with 60 Vbeta primers and 13 Jbeta primers. The assay was immunoSEQ multiplex PCR, and TCRdb's table has in-frame clones only and misses some. The table has tens of thousands of clones, more than 70% seen once. The sequenced material came from PBMCs. The receptor set was obtained from a man aged 40-49 years in good health and CMV-seronegative.

The chain carries TRBV19 and TRBJ2-7; the D gene is possibly TRBD2 (5 bases). There are 14 residues in the CDR3. Germline V gives CDR1 LNHDA, CDR2 SQIVND (reference sequence). Between the trimmed V and J ends, which lost 3 bases and 3 bases, there was a span of 12 bases. The CDR3 DNA follows: TGTGCCAGTAGTATTAGCGTCTCAATCTACGAGCAGTACTTC. Its protein is CASSISVSIYEQYF.

The chain joins TRBV6-1 to TRBJ2-7; D may be TRBD1 (6 bases). The CDR3 is 14 amino acids. Germline assignment: CDR1 MNHNS and CDR2 SASEGT. Trimming took 0 bases from V and 3 from J, leaving 9 bases between them. CDR3 protein: CASSEAPGVYEQYF. CDR3 DNA sequence: TGTGCCAGCAGTGAAGCGCCAGGGGTCTACGAGCAGTACTTC.

The chain employs TRBV15 and TRBJ1-3; 10 bases align to TRBD1. The germline V gene has CDR1 LNHNV and CDR2 YYDKDF (reference sequence). The trim removed 1 base at V and 2 bases at J, leaving 8 bases unmatched. The CDR3 sequence is 18 residues long. The CDR3 bases are TGTGCCACCAGCAGAGCTATGACAGGGGGCGCAGCTGGAAACACCATATATTTT. It specifies CATSRAMTGGAAGNTIYF.

This clone occurred a few times. An end of the junction does not agree with germline; a read error may underlie this. The rearrangement links TRBV2 to TRBJ2-1; D is unresolved. The CDR3 spans 13 residues. Germline V gene data show CDR1 as SNHLY and CDR2 as FYNNEI. For the CDR3, the DNA is TGTGCCAGCAGTAAAGCGTTGTCGGTTGAGCAGTTCTTC. Protein product: CASSKALSVEQFF.

The V gene is TRBV4-2, the J gene TRBJ1-2, with 8 bases matching TRBD1. The CDR3 covers 16 residues. Germline values: CDR1 LGHNA, CDR2 YNFKEQ. Trimming at V came to 3 bases and at J to 4 bases, leaving 10 bases not matched to a gene. The CDR3 coding sequence is TGTGCCAGCAGCCATTCCGCGACAGGGGACTTCTATGGCTACACCTTC. This encodes CASSHSATGDFYGYTF.

This clone has more than one count but fewer than ten. The V and J genes are TRBV10-1 and TRBJ2-7, with a possible D match to TRBD1 (6 bases). CDR3 size: 12 residues. With 6 bases removed from V and 5 bases from J, the gap between germline ends came to 11 bases. Per germline, CDR1 WNHNN and CDR2 SYGVQD (reference sequence). CDR3 in DNA: TGCGCCAGCAGCCGGGACACACACGAGCAGTACTTC. It specifies CASSRDTHEQYF.

In its sample, this clone was seen once. The chain uses TRBV28 and TRBJ1-4; TRBD1 matches at 10 bases. Germline CDR1 MDHEN, CDR2 SYDVKM. There are 14 residues in the CDR3. Germline trimming cut 5 bases from V and 5 bases from J; bases unmatched to any gene: 2. CDR3: CASSQDRGNEKLFF. The DNA of the CDR3 is TGTGCCAGCAGTCAGGACAGGGGGAATGAAAAACTGTTTTTT.

This rearrangement joins TRBV14 to TRBJ1-1; 10 bases are a match to TRBD1. Unmatched junction bases numbered 7, after V lost 4 bases and J lost 2 bases. Germline CDR1 SGHDN, CDR2 FVKESK. CDR3 size: 16 residues. CDR3 protein: CASSLTGQGLNTEAFF. For the CDR3, the DNA is TGTGCCAGCAGCCTTACGGGACAGGGGCTAAACACTGAAGCTTTCTTT.

The V gene is TRBV19, the J gene TRBJ1-1; D perhaps matches TRBD1 (5 bases). Germline loops: CDR1 LNHDA, CDR2 SQIVND (reference sequence). The germline V and J ends were trimmed by 3 bases and 2 bases, with 13 bases remaining between them. The CDR3 sequence is 15 residues long. In DNA, the CDR3 is TGTGCCAGTAGTATCGCAGGTACAGGAAACACTGAAGCTTTCTTT. It translates to CASSIAGTGNTEAFF. Drawing the rest from reference TRBV19 and TRBJ1-1, the complete variable domain is DGGITQSPKYLFRKEGQNVTLSCEQNLNHDAMYWYRQDPGQGLRLIYYSQIVNDFQKGDIAEGYSVSREKKESFPLTVTSAQKNPTAFYLCASSIAGTGNTEAFFGQGTRLTVV.

The chain couples TRBV6-5 to TRBJ2-1; 7 bases are a match to TRBD1. Germline CDR1 and CDR2: MNHEY and SVGAGI. The CDR3 loop spans 15 amino acids. Trimming at V came to 6 bases and at J to 4 bases, leaving 9 bases not matched to a gene. In DNA, the CDR3 is TGTGCCAGCAGACGCGAGGGGGCGTTGTACAATGAGCAGTTCTTC. Its translation is CASRREGALYNEQFF.

This rearrangement joins TRBV5-1 to TRBJ1-2, with unresolved D. The ends were cut back, 0 bases at V and 4 bases at J, with 4 bases in the middle. The CDR3 has 12 residues. Germline V gives CDR1 SGHRS, CDR2 YFSETQ. In DNA form, the CDR3 reads TGCGCCAGCAGCTTGGCCAGCTATGGCTACACCTTC. Its protein is CASSLASYGYTF.

This clone was seen just once. The rearrangement uses TRBV6-6 and TRBJ2-5, with 9 bases identical to TRBD1. CDR1 is MNHNY, CDR2 SVGAGI, per germline (reference sequence). The CDR3 runs 16 residues. V dropped 0 bases and J dropped 4; count of bases not matched to a gene: 6. The CDR3 spells CASSYSTEGQGETQYF. As DNA, the CDR3 is TGTGCCAGCAGTTACTCAACAGAGGGACAGGGAGAGACCCAGTACTTC.

The rearrangement links TRBV10-2 to TRBJ2-3; D is unresolved. In germline, CDR1 is WSHSY, CDR2 SAAADI. The CDR3 runs 10 residues. Trimming left V 6 bases short and J 8 bases short, with 6 bases between. CDR3 protein: CASSLPTQYF. The CDR3, as DNA: TGCGCCAGCAGCCTCCCTACGCAGTATTTT.

This sequence joins TRBV6-6 and TRBJ2-5; 8 bases line up with TRBD1. Germline CDR1 MNHNY, CDR2 SVGAGI (reference sequence). J lost 2 bases, V lost 10 bases, and 9 bases had no gene match. This CDR3 is built from 14 residues. CDR3 amino acids: CATTRTGKQETQYF. The DNA for the CDR3 is TGTGCCACCACCCGGACAGGGAAACAAGAGACCCAGTACTTC.

The V and J genes are TRBV7-2 and TRBJ2-7; TRBD2 matches at 13 bases. CDR1 is SGHTA, CDR2 FQGNSA, per germline. Germline trimming cut 5 bases from V and 2 bases from J; bases unmatched to any gene: 3. The CDR3 sequence is 15 residues long. DNA for the CDR3: TGTGCCAGCAGCCTCGGGACTAGCGGGACCTACGAGCAGTACTTC. This codes for CASSLGTSGTYEQYF.

This chain joins TRBV6-5 and TRBJ2-3; D possibly corresponds to TRBD1 (6 bases). V was pared by 0 bases and J by 4 bases, with 11 bases between. The CDR3 sequence is 15 residues long. Germline assignment: CDR1 MNHEY and CDR2 SVGAGI. The CDR3 protein is CASSYSFQGPDTQYF. The CDR3 bases are TGTGCCAGCAGTTACTCGTTTCAGGGGCCAGATACGCAGTATTTT.

The CDR3 bases are TGTGCCAGCAGCCAGGGACAGGGGGCGCGTGGTGAAAAACTGTTTTTT. Its protein product is CASSQGQGARGEKLFF. The rearrangement links TRBV4-2 to TRBJ1-4, with TRBD1 identical over 12 bases. From germline, CDR1 is LGHNA and CDR2 YNFKEQ. The V and J ends lost 3 bases and 7 bases, in that order; junction bases with no gene match: 6. The CDR3 is made up of 16 amino acids.

This clone was found once. CDR3 sequence reads: CASSSGGDSGNTIYF. The DNA for the CDR3 is TGTGCCAGCAGCTCCGGAGGGGACTCTGGAAACACCATATATTTT. The V gene is TRBV5-4, the J gene TRBJ1-3; a possible D gene is TRBD1 (5 bases). Trimming shortened V by 3 bases and J by 0 bases, and 10 bases separated the two germline ends. This CDR3 region has 15 residues. The germline V gene has CDR1 SGHNT and CDR2 YYREEE (reference sequence).

The V and J genes are TRBV9 and TRBJ1-5, with D possibly TRBD1 on 5 matching bases. The CDR3 length is 16 residues. Germline V lookup: CDR1 SGDLS, CDR2 YYNGEE. V was pared by 1 base and J by 2 bases, with 13 bases between. The DNA for the CDR3 is TGTGCCAGCAGCGTAAGTGGGGCAGACGGCAATCAGCCCCAGCATTTT. Protein product: CASSVSGADGNQPQHF. Supplemented by reference TRBV9 and TRBJ1-5, the full variable domain reads DSGVTQTPKHLITATGQRVTLRCSPRSGDLSVYWYQQSLDQGLQFLIQYYNGEERAKGNILERFSAQQFPDLHSELNLSSLELGDSALYFCASSVSGADGNQPQHFGDGTRLSIL.

This clone was detected a few times. V and J are TRBV19 and TRBJ2-1, with TRBD1 matching over 7 bases. CDR3 length equals 18 residues. From germline, CDR1 is LNHDA and CDR2 SQIVND (reference sequence). V lost 5 bases to trimming and J lost 6 bases; unmatched junction nucleotides: 19. CDR3 sequence reads: CASSLDRLNPLTGNEQFF. The CDR3, as DNA: TGTGCCAGTAGTCTGGACAGGCTTAACCCCCTAACTGGCAATGAGCAGTTCTTC.